The source of this TCR beta chain is a study of molecular identifiers for immune sequencing clone quantification. The germline gives CDR1 SGHTA, CDR2 FQGNSA. J lost 5 bases, V lost 5 bases, and 9 bases had no gene match. The CDR3 covers 15 residues. This clonotype came up many times. Its antigen is as yet unknown. The CD8+CD4-CCR7+CD45RA+ phenotype defined the sorted naive CD8 T cells. Study outcomes and limitations: Over 98% of effector molecules, yet under 1% of naive-cell molecules, were held by clones above 20 RNA copies.

In TCRdb, the PCR reads were re-called with MiXCR into one record per CDR3 protein. Of about 97,000 distinct CDR3 sequences in the sample, approximately 25% were seen once. The chain is built from TRBV7-2 and TRBJ2-1; 7 nucleotides match TRBD2. Sequenced material: naive CD8+ T cells from blood, with Jurkat cell RNA spiked in. Subset defined: FACS-sorted CD8+CD4-CCR7+CD45RA+ naive T cells. The receptor comes from a human donor in good health. Some libraries in this study had Jurkat cell RNA spiked in. This CDR3 is CASSPGRTRNNEQFF. Here the CDR3 DNA reads TGTGCCAGCAGCCCGGGGAGGACTAGGAACAATGAGCAGTTCTTC.